Listed below are T cell receptor beta chains from one sample, sequenced in a study of response to subunit inactivated influenza vaccine. TCRdb ran MiXCR on the RT-PCR reads and lists one entry per CDR3 protein. Of a few hundred thousand distinct CDR3 sequences listed, around a fifth are singletons. The sample was PBMCs from blood, taken 21 months after vaccination. These receptors all stem from a man aged 50-75 years who received an inactivated influenza vaccine. CDR3s include the opening cysteine and the closing phenylalanine or tryptophan. The order of the fields is clone size, D gene, V gene, J gene, CDR3 DNA, CDR3 protein. D genes are given only for firm matches. Clone sizes are given selectively: once, few, many, or a class where the clone is expanded.

clone size: NA
D gene: NA
V gene: TRBV25-1
J gene: TRBJ1-1
CDR3 DNA: TGTGCCAGCAGTGAACATGGGAACACTGAAGCTTTCTTT
CDR3 protein: CASSEHGNTEAFF

clone size: NA
D gene: NA
V gene: TRBV4-2
J gene: TRBJ2-1
CDR3 DNA: TGTGCCAGCAGCCAAGGGCAGGCCCCCCCCAATGAGCAGTTCTTC
CDR3 protein: CASSQGQAPPNEQFF

clone size: NA
D gene: NA
V gene: TRBV5-1
J gene: TRBJ2-1
CDR3 DNA: TGCGCCAGCAGCTTACATCCGACCGGGTCCTACAATGAGCAGTTCTTC
CDR3 protein: CASSLHPTGSYNEQFF

clone size: many
D gene: NA
V gene: TRBV10-3
J gene: TRBJ1-1
CDR3 DNA: TGTGCCATCAGTGACCCGGCAGTAAAGAACACTGAAGCTTTCTTT
CDR3 protein: CAISDPAVKNTEAFF

clone size: NA
D gene: NA
V gene: TRBV19
J gene: TRBJ1-2
CDR3 DNA: TGTGCCAGTAACATGTTGCAGGGGCTTAACTATGGCTACACCTTC
CDR3 protein: CASNMLQGLNYGYTF

clone size: NA
D gene: NA
V gene: TRBV19
J gene: TRBJ1-1
CDR3 DNA: TGTGCCAGTAGTATATGGGGGGCGGTCGACACTGAAGCTTTCTTT
CDR3 protein: CASSIWGAVDTEAFF

clone size: few
D gene: NA
V gene: TRBV9
J gene: TRBJ1-5
CDR3 DNA: TGTGCCAGCAGCGTAGGATCGGGGGGCAATCAGCCCCAGCATTTT
CDR3 protein: CASSVGSGGNQPQHF

clone size: NA
D gene: NA
V gene: TRBV19
J gene: TRBJ2-5
CDR3 DNA: TGTGCCAGTAGTGTCCGCAGGGAGAGTGGAGAGACCCAGTACTTC
CDR3 protein: CASSVRRESGETQYF

clone size: NA
D gene: TRBD2
V gene: TRBV20-1
J gene: TRBJ2-2
CDR3 DNA: TGCAGTGCCCCTCACAAGCGGGGGCAAACTGGCGGGGAGCTGTTTTTT
CDR3 protein: CSAPHKRGQTGGELFF

clone size: few
D gene: TRBD2
V gene: TRBV6-1
J gene: TRBJ2-1
CDR3 DNA: TGTGCCAGCATGAGGTTTAGCGGGGGGAATTACAATGAGCAGTTCTTC
CDR3 protein: CASMRFSGGNYNEQFF

clone size: NA
D gene: NA
V gene: TRBV20-1
J gene: TRBJ1-1
CDR3 DNA: TGCAGTGCTAGGACGGAGCGGGCTTTCTTT
CDR3 protein: CSARTERAFF

clone size: NA
D gene: TRBD1
V gene: TRBV27
J gene: TRBJ1-1
CDR3 DNA: TGTGCCAGCAGCAAGGACAGGGGGGGCACTGAAGCTTTCTTT
CDR3 protein: CASSKDRGGTEAFF

clone size: many
D gene: TRBD2
V gene: TRBV10-3
J gene: TRBJ2-2
CDR3 DNA: TGTGCCATCAGTGAGAGTCTAGCGGGAATCACCGGGGAGCTGTTTTTT
CDR3 protein: CAISESLAGITGELFF

clone size: few
D gene: TRBD2
V gene: TRBV9
J gene: TRBJ2-7
CDR3 DNA: TGTGCCAGCAGCGGCGGGAGGGCGGGTGAGCAGTACTTC
CDR3 protein: CASSGGRAGEQYF

clone size: many
D gene: NA
V gene: TRBV4-3
J gene: TRBJ1-2
CDR3 DNA: TGCGCCAGCAGCCAAAGTATTCATCGAGTGCCTTCTAACTATGGCTACACCTTC
CDR3 protein: CASSQSIHRVPSNYGYTF

clone size: few
D gene: TRBD2
V gene: TRBV6-5
J gene: TRBJ2-1
CDR3 DNA: TGTGCCAGCAGTTTTAGCGGGGGGAGGAATGAGCAGTTCTTC
CDR3 protein: CASSFSGGRNEQFF